This T cell receptor beta chain was found in a study of blood T cell repertoires in COVID-19. Study-wide context: COVID-19 samples, acute and convalescent, were from the United States, Italy and Spain. T cells, B-cell-depleted T cells, or PBMCs supplied cDNA or gDNA.

The V gene end was trimmed by 2 bases and the J gene end by 10 bases; junction bases not matched to a gene: 8. CDR3 length equals 15 residues. Germline lookup yields CDR1 SGHRS and CDR2 YFSETQ. In the authors' workflow: For nucleated cells, counts were estimated from reference gene primer amplification. Method: immunoSEQ multiplex PCR; TCRdb's copy keeps in-frame clones and lacks some. V and J calls plus clone size are reproduced from that table; the DNA served to infer D and trimming. The sample records about 55,000 clones, 86% being singletons. This clone was picked up one time. This TCR came from a man older than 75 with acute or convalescent COVID-19. The sequencing input was peripheral blood. The chain combines TRBV5-1 with TRBJ1-6; 8 bases align to TRBD1. Here the CDR3 reads CASSFPDRVDSPLHF. In DNA form, the CDR3 reads TGCGCCAGCAGCTTTCCGGACAGGGTGGACTCACCCCTCCACTTT.